The next 18 T cell receptor beta chains were all read from a single sample in a study of cytomegalovirus exposure and HLA in healthy donors. Repertoires were generated with immunoSEQ multiplex PCR, while TCRdb's copy carries only in-frame clones and drops some. The data show about 280,000 clones, approximately 83% seen once. The sample was PBMCs. Receptors were obtained from a woman younger than 30 in good health and CMV-seronegative.

The V call is TRBV28, the J call TRBJ1-1; D remains unclear. The germline V gene encodes CDR1 MDHEN and CDR2 SYDVKM. The CDR3 loop spans 14 amino acids. Deletions cut 6 bases from V and 1 base from J, with 12 bases between. The chain's CDR3 is CASRSERENTEAFF. The DNA for the CDR3 is TGTGCCAGCAGGAGCGAGAGAGAGAACACTGAAGCTTTCTTT.

The J gene is TRBJ2-5, the V gene TRBV30, with 10 bases matching TRBD2. Germline trimming cut 3 bases from V and 2 bases from J; bases unmatched to any gene: 18. The CDR3 extends over 19 amino acids. CDR1 and CDR2 (germline): GTSNPN, SVGIG (reference sequence). The CDR3, as DNA: TGTGCCTGGAGCACGTCCCGGACTAGCGGACAGTCCCGTCAAGAGACCCAGTACTTC. This translates into CAWSTSRTSGQSRQETQYF.

The chain recombines TRBV5-1 with TRBJ2-1, with D possibly matching TRBD2 (6 bases). V gave up 0 bases and J gave up 15 bases, with 16 bases separating them. This CDR3 is built from 13 residues. CDR1 is SGHRS, CDR2 YFSETQ, per germline. CDR3 residues: CASSLEAPIGGFF. For the CDR3, the DNA is TGCGCCAGCAGCTTGGAGGCCCCGATCGGGGGGTTCTTC.

The chain employs TRBV7-9 and TRBJ1-1; TRBD1 aligns across 8 bases. Germline CDR1 and CDR2: SEHNR and FQNEAQ (reference sequence). This CDR3 has 12 residues. V lost 7 bases to trimming and J lost 5 bases; unmatched junction nucleotides: 3. Here the CDR3 DNA reads TGTGCCAGCACAGGGGGCCGGACTGAAGCTTTCTTT. As protein: CASTGGRTEAFF. Full variable domain (rest looked up from reference TRBV7-9 and TRBJ1-1): DTGVSQNPRHKITKRGQNVTFRCDPISEHNRLYWYRQTLGQGPEFLTYFQNEAQLEKSRLLSDRFSAERPKGSFSTLEIQRTEQGDSAMYLCASTGGRTEAFFGQGTRLTVV.

The chain has TRBV5-6 and TRBJ2-6; maybe TRBD1 (5 bases). Germline V lookup: CDR1 SGHDT, CDR2 YYEEEE. The ends were cut back, 5 bases at V and 4 bases at J, with 13 bases in the middle. The CDR3 runs 15 residues. The CDR3 here is CASSSRARGANVLTF. In DNA, the CDR3 is TGTGCCAGCAGTTCCAGGGCCCGGGGGGCCAACGTCCTGACTTTC.

The rearrangement uses TRBV29-1 and TRBJ2-2, with 9 nucleotides matching TRBD1. There are 14 residues in the CDR3. Germline CDR1 SQVTM, CDR2 ANQGSEA. V dropped 6 bases and J dropped 2; count of bases not matched to a gene: 4. The CDR3 loop is CSVRQGENTGELFF. CDR3 DNA: TGCAGCGTCAGACAGGGGGAAAACACCGGGGAGCTGTTTTTT.

This clone is a singleton in its sample. The rearrangement links TRBV7-3 to TRBJ2-5; weak D call: TRBD1 (6 bases). The CDR3 extends over 15 amino acids. The V end lost 1 base, the J end lost 1 base, and 10 bases lay between the germline ends. Germline CDR1 and CDR2: SGHTA and FQGTGA. The CDR3 DNA reads TGTGCCAGCAGCTTAAGGCAAGGGGGCCAAGAGACCCAGTACTTC. Protein product: CASSLRQGGQETQYF.

The V call is TRBV2, the J call TRBJ2-7; 7 bases line up with TRBD1. The CDR3 loop spans 15 amino acids. Germline V gives CDR1 SNHLY, CDR2 FYNNEI. The V and J ends lost 5 bases and 6 bases, in that order; junction bases with no gene match: 13. CDR3 coding DNA: TGTGCCAGCAGTACCACAGGGGAAGGAGTAAGCGAGCAGTACTTC. Translated, it gives CASSTTGEGVSEQYF.

As concerns this clone: The sample holds other DNA sequences that translate to the same CDR3. This sequence joins TRBV5-1 and TRBJ1-1, with 7 bases identical to TRBD1. This CDR3 has 14 residues. V was clipped by 0 bases and J by 4 bases; unmatched bases: 3. Germline V gives CDR1 SGHRS, CDR2 YFSETQ. The CDR3 DNA is TGCGCCAGCAGCTTGGGTGACAGGGTCACTGAAGCTTTCTTT. It is translated as CASSLGDRVTEAFF.

The genes are TRBV14 and TRBJ1-1; D uncertain. The CDR3 has 15 residues. Germline loops: CDR1 SGHDN, CDR2 FVKESK. Trimming took off 1 base at V and 0 bases at J, with 9 bases between the two ends. In nucleotides, the CDR3 is TGTGCCAGCAGCCAAGCCTACTTAATGAACACTGAAGCTTTCTTT. It encodes CASSQAYLMNTEAFF. The full variable domain, its missing parts supplied by reference TRBV14 and TRBJ1-1, is EAGVTQFPSHSVIEKGQTVTLRCDPISGHDNLYWYRRVMGKEIKFLLHFVKESKQDESGMPNNRFLAERTGGTYSTLKVQPAELEDSGVYFCASSQAYLMNTEAFFGQGTRLTVV.

The chain carries TRBV18 and TRBJ2-3, with D possibly being TRBD2 (5 bases). The length of the CDR3 is 13 residues. Between the trimmed V and J ends, which lost 2 bases and 7 bases, there was a span of 10 bases. Germline CDR1 reads KGHSH; CDR2 reads LQKENI. CDR3 residues: CASSPSGGNTQYF. For the CDR3, the DNA is TGTGCCAGCTCACCATCTGGAGGCAATACGCAGTATTTT.

The V call is TRBV4-1, the J call TRBJ2-5, with D possibly TRBD1 on 6 matching bases. V dropped 4 bases and J dropped 5 bases, with 23 bases sitting between them. This CDR3 region has 17 residues. Per the germline V gene, CDR1 is MGHRA and CDR2 is YSYEKL. In nucleotides, the CDR3 is TGCGCCAGCAGCCCCAAATCATATCAGGGGTTGGCGGAGACCCAGTACTTC. This gives the protein CASSPKSYQGLAETQYF.

CDR3 region: CASSQSAGGGYGYTF. As DNA, the CDR3 is TGCGCCAGCAGCCAATCAGCTGGGGGAGGCTATGGCTACACCTTC. This chain joins TRBV4-1 and TRBJ1-2; TRBD1 might be the D (5 bases). The CDR3 spans 15 residues. Germline V gives CDR1 MGHRA, CDR2 YSYEKL. V shed 2 bases and J shed 4 bases, with 14 bases lying between them.

The genes are TRBV5-6 and TRBJ2-1; D not certain. With 0 bases removed from V and 2 bases from J, the gap between germline ends came to 9 bases. CDR1 is SGHDT, CDR2 YYEEEE, per germline. The CDR3 sequence is 15 residues long. The CDR3 reads CASSLAQPAYNEQFF. In DNA form, the CDR3 reads TGTGCCAGCAGCTTGGCACAGCCGGCCTACAATGAGCAGTTCTTC.

This clone has a count of ten or more. The J gene is TRBJ2-1, the V gene TRBV11-1, with 8 positions matching TRBD1. The CDR3 sequence is 15 residues long. V dropped 5 bases and J dropped 6; count of bases not matched to a gene: 9. The V gene's germline CDR1 is SGHAT and CDR2 FQDESV (reference sequence). The CDR3 region has the DNA TGTGCCAGCAGCCAAGGACAGGGAGAGACCAATGAGCAGTTCTTC. Amino acid sequence: CASSQGQGETNEQFF.

The chain joins TRBV7-6 to TRBJ1-1; TRBD1 matches at 7 bases. This CDR3 has 18 residues. In germline, CDR1 is SGHVS, CDR2 FNYEAQ. V trimming: 1 base; J trimming: 1 base; junction bases outside the gene matches: 12. The CDR3 here is CASSLDWTGAIGNTEAFF. As DNA, the CDR3 is TGTGCCAGCAGCTTAGACTGGACAGGCGCCATCGGGAACACTGAAGCTTTCTTT.

The chain couples TRBV6-1 to TRBJ2-5, with 8 bases that match TRBD2. The CDR3 is made up of 15 amino acids. Losses at the gene ends were 10 bases for V and 3 bases for J; bases not matched to a gene: 13. Germline V CDR1 and CDR2: MNHNS, SASEGT. The chain's CDR3 is CATVRGGWTKETQYF. The DNA of the CDR3 is TGTGCCACCGTACGGGGGGGGTGGACAAAAGAGACCCAGTACTTC.

The chain uses TRBV19 and TRBJ2-7; 9 nucleotides align to TRBD2. With 5 bases clipped from V and 2 bases from J, the junction kept 10 bases outside the gene matches. The length of the CDR3 is 16 residues. Germline V gene data show CDR1 as LNHDA and CDR2 as SQIVND (reference sequence). The CDR3 loop is CASSVTTSGHPYEQYF. CDR3 DNA sequence: TGTGCCAGTAGTGTTACCACTAGCGGGCACCCCTACGAGCAGTACTTC.